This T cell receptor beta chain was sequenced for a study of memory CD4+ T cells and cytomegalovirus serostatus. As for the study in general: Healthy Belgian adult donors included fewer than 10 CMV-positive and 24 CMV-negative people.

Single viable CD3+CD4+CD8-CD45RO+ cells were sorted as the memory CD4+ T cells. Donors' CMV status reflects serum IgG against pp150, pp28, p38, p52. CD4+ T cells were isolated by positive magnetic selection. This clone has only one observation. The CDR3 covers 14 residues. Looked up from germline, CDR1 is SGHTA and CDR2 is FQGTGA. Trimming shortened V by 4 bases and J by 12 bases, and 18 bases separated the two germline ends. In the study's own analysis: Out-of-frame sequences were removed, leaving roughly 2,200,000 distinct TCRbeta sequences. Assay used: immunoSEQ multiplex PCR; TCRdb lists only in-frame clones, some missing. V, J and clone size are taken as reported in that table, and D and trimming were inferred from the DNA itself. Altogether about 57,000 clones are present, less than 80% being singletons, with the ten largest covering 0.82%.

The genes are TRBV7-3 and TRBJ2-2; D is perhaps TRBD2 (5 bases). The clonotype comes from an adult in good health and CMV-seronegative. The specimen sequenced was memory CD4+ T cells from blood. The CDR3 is CASSSNERARKLFF. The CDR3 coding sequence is TGTGCCAGCAGCTCCAACGAGAGGGCCCGGAAGCTGTTTTTT. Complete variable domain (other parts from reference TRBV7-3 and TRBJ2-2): GAGVSQTPSNKVTEKGKYVELRCDPISGHTALYWYRQSLGQGPEFLIYFQGTGAADDSGLPNDRFFAVRPEGSVSTLKIQRTERGDSAVYLCASSSNERARKLFFGEGSRLTVL.